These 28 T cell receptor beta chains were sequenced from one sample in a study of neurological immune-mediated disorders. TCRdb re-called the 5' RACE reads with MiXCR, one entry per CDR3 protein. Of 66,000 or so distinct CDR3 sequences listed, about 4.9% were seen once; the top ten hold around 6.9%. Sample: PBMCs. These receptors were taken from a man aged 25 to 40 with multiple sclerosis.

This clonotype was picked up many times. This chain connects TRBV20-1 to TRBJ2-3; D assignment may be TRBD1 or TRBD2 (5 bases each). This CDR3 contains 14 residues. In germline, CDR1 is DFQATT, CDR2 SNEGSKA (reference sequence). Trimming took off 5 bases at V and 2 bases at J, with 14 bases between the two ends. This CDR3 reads CSASRDGFTDTQYF. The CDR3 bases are TGCAGTGCTTCCCGGGACGGATTCACAGATACGCAGTATTTT.

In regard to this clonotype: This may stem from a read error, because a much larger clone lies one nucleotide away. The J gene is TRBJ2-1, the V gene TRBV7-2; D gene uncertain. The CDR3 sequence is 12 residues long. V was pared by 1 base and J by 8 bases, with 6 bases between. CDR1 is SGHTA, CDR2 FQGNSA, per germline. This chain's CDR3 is CASSLVRHEQFF. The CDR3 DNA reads TGTGCCAGCAGCTTAGTGCGGCATGAGCAGTTCTTC.

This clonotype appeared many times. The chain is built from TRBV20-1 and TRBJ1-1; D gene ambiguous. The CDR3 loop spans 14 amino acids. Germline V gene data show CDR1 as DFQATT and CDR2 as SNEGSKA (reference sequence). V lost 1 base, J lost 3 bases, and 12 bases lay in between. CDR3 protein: CSARGHLGDTEAFF. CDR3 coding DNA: TGCAGTGCTAGAGGACACCTCGGGGACACTGAAGCTTTCTTT.

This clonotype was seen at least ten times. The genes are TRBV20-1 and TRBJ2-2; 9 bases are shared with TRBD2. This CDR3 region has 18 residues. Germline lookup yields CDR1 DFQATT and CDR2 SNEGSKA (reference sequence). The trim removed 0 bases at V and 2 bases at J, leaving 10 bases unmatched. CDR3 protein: CSARDRRGGYPNTGELFF. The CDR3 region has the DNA TGCAGTGCTAGAGATAGGCGGGGGGGATACCCCAACACCGGGGAGCTGTTTTTT.

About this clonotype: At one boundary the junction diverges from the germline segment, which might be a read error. The CDR3 DNA follows: TGTGCCACCAGTGAGGGCGAATTCAATCAGCCCCAGAATTTT. It codes for CATSEGEFNQPQNF. The chain combines TRBV24-1 with TRBJ1-5; D remains unclear. The CDR3 length is 14 residues. Germline loops: CDR1 KGHDR, CDR2 SFDVKD.

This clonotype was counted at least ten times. CDR3 sequence reads: CASSSLQENNSPLHF. CDR3 nucleotide sequence: TGTGCCAGCAGTTCCCTACAGGAAAATAATTCACCCCTCCACTTT. The chain recombines TRBV27 with TRBJ1-6, with D possibly being TRBD1 (5 bases). The V end lost 4 bases, the J end lost 5 bases, and 12 bases lay between the germline ends. CDR1 and CDR2 (germline): MNHEY, SMNVEV (reference sequence). CDR3 length equals 15 residues.

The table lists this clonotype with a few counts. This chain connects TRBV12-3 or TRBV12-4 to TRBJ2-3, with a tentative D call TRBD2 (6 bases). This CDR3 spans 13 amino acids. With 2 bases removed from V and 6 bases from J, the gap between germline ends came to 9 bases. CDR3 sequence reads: CASSLYGGDTQYF. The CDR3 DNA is TGTGCCAGCAGTTTATATGGGGGGGATACGCAGTATTTT.

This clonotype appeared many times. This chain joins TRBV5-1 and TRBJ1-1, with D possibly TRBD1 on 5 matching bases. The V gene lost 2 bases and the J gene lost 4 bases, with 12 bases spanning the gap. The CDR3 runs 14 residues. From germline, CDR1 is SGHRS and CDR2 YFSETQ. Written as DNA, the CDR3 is TGCGCCAGCAGCTTACGGGGGTCAAGCACTGAAGCTTTCTTT. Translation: CASSLRGSSTEAFF.

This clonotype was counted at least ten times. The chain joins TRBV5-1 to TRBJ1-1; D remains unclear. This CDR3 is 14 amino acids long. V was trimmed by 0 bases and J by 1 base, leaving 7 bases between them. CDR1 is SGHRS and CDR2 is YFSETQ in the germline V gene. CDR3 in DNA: TGCGCCAGCAGCTTGGATACGGGGAACACTGAAGCTTTCTTT. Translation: CASSLDTGNTEAFF.

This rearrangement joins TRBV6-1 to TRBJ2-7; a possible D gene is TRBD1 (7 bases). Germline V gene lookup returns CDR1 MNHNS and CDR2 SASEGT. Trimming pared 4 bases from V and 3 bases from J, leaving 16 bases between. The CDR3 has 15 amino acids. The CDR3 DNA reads TGTGCCAGCAGTGGGTACAGGGGAGGCGTCTACGAGCAGTACGTC. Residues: CASSGYRGGVYEQYV.

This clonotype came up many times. CDR3 residues: CASSFAGQVVGYTF. CDR3 DNA sequence: TGCGCCAGCAGCTTCGCGGGACAGGTAGTTGGCTACACCTTC. The rearrangement uses TRBV5-1 and TRBJ1-2; 8 bases line up with TRBD1. The CDR3 has 14 residues. V gave up 2 bases and J gave up 7 bases; unmatched junction bases: 7. Germline CDR1 is SGHRS and CDR2 is YFSETQ.

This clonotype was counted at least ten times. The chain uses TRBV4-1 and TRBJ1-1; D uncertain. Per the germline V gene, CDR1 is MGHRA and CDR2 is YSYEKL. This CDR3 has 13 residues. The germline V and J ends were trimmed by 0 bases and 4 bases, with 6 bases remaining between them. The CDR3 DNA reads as TGCGCCAGCAGCCAAGAATTCAGCACTGAAGCTTTCTTT. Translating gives CASSQEFSTEAFF.

CDR3 residues: CASGLVLGQGLANTEAFF. The CDR3, as DNA: TGTGCTAGTGGTTTGGTTCTGGGACAGGGGTTAGCGAACACTGAAGCTTTCTTT. The rearrangement links TRBV12-5 to TRBJ1-1; 10 bases align to TRBD1. This CDR3 has 18 residues. Germline V gives CDR1 LGHNT, CDR2 FRNRAP. Trimming took 0 bases from V and 1 from J; bases not matched to a gene: 8.

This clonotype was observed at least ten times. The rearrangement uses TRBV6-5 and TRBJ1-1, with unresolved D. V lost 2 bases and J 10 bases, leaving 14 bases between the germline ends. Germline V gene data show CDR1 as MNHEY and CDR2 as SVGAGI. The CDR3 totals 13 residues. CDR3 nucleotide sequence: TGTGCCAGCAGTTACGCGGGAGGCGGTGGAGCTTTCTTT. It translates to CASSYAGGGGAFF.

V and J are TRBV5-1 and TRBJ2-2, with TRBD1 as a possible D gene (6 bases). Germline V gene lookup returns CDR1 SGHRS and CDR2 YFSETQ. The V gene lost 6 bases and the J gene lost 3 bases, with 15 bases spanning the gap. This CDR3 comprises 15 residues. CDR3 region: CASNYRTDYTGELFF. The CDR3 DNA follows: TGCGCCAGCAACTATCGGACAGATTACACCGGGGAGCTGTTTTTT.

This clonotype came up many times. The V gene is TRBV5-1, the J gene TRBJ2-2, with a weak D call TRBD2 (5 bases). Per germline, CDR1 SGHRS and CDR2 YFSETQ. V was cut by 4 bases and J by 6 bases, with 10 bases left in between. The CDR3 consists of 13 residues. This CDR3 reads CASSAAEAGELFF. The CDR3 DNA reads TGCGCCAGCAGCGCTGCGGAGGCCGGGGAGCTGTTTTTT.

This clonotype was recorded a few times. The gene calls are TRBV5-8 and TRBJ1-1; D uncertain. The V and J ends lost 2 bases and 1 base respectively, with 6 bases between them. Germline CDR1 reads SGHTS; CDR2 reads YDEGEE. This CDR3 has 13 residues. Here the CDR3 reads CASSFQSNTEAFF. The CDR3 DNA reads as TGTGCCAGCAGCTTTCAATCGAACACTGAAGCTTTCTTT. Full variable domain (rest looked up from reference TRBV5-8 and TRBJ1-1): EAGVTQSPTHLIKTRGQQATLRCSPISGHTSVYWYQQALGLGLQFLLWYDEGEERNRGNFPPRFSGRQFPNYSSELNVNALELEDSALYLCASSFQSNTEAFFGQGTRLTVV.

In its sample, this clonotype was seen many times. As DNA, the CDR3 is TGCAGTGCTAGAGATCGGCGGAGGACAGGGGTCAACGGGGAGCTGTTTTTT. This codes for CSARDRRRTGVNGELFF. V usage is TRBV20-1 and J usage is TRBJ2-2; 9 nucleotides agree with TRBD1. Trimming cost V 0 bases and J 7 bases; bases outside gene matches: 12. Per the germline V gene, CDR1 is DFQATT and CDR2 is SNEGSKA (reference sequence). This CDR3 comprises 17 residues.

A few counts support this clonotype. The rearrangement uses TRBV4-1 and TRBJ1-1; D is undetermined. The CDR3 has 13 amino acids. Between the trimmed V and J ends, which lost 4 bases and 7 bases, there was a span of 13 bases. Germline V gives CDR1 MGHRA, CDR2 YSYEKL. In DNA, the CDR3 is TGCGCCAGCAGCCGCGGCCGTCCGAATGAAGCTTTCTTT. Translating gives CASSRGRPNEAFF.

As DNA, the CDR3 is TGTGCCACCAACAGGGGCTCCTCTAACTATGGCTACACCTTC. Protein: CATNRGSSNYGYTF. The chain carries TRBV10-3 and TRBJ1-2, with 7 bases matching TRBD1. The CDR3 extends over 14 amino acids. The germline gives CDR1 ENHRY, CDR2 SYGVKD. Losses at the gene ends were 10 bases for V and 0 bases for J; bases not matched to a gene: 8.

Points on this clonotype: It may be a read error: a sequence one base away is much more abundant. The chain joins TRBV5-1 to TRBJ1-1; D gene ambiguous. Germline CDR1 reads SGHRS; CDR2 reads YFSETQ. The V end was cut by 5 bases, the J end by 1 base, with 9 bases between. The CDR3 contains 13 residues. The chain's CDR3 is CASSPQKNTEAFF. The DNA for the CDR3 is TGCGCCAGCAGTCCACAAAAGAACACTGAAGCTTTCTTT.

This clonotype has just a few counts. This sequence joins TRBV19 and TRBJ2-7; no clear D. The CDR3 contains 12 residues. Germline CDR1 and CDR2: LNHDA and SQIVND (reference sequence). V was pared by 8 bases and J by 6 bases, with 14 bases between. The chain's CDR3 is CASRAFSGEQYF. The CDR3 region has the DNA TGTGCCAGTCGCGCGTTTTCCGGCGAGCAGTACTTC.

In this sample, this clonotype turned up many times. CDR3 region: CSAGAGGPADTQYF. As DNA, the CDR3 is TGCAGTGCTGGAGCGGGGGGGCCGGCAGATACGCAGTATTTT. V gene TRBV20-1 combines with J gene TRBJ2-3; 10 bases are a match to TRBD2. From germline, CDR1 is DFQATT and CDR2 SNEGSKA (reference sequence). The CDR3 has 14 residues. V trimming: 5 bases; J trimming: 4 bases; junction bases outside the gene matches: 6.

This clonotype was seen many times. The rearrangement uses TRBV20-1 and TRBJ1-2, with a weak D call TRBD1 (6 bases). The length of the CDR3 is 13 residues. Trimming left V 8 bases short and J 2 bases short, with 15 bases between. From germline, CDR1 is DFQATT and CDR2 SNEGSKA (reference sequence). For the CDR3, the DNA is TGCAGTCCCTATCGACAGGCGAACTATGGCTACACCTTC. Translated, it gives CSPYRQANYGYTF.

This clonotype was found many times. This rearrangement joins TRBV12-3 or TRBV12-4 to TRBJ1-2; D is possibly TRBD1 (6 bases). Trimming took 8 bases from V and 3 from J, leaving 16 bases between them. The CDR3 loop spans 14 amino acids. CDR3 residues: CASSRSGAYYGYTF. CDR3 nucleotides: TGTGCCAGCTCACGATCAGGGGCGTACTATGGCTACACCTTC.

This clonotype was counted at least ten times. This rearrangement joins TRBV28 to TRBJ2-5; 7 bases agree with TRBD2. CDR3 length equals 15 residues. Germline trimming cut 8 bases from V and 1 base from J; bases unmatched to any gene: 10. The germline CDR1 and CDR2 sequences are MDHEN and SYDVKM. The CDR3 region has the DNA TGTGCCAGCCGCCTAGGGAGGGACTTCCAAGAGACCCAGTACTTC. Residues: CASRLGRDFQETQYF.

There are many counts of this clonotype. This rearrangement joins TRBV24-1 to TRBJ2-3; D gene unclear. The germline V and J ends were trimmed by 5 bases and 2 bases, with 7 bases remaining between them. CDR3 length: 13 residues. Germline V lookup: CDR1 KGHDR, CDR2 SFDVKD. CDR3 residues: CATSVKNTDTQYF. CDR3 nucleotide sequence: TGTGCCACCAGTGTAAAGAACACAGATACGCAGTATTTT.

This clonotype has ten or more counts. The CDR3 region is CASSPRDGVYGYTF. CDR3 nucleotide sequence: TGTGCCAGCAGCCCCAGAGATGGAGTCTATGGCTACACCTTC. V gene TRBV9 combines with J gene TRBJ1-2; D is ambiguous. Deletions cut 4 bases from V and 4 bases from J, with 14 bases between. CDR3 length equals 14 residues. Germline V gene lookup returns CDR1 SGDLS and CDR2 YYNGEE.